Listed here are 23 T cell receptor beta chains from one sample, sequenced in a study of cytomegalovirus exposure and HLA in healthy donors. PCR used 60 Vbeta primers and 13 Jbeta primers. Produced via immunoSEQ multiplex PCR; TCRdb's table is partial and in-frame only. The sample yields roughly 160,000 clones, over 70% seen once. Sequenced input: PBMCs. These receptors all stem from a boy aged 2 to 9 in good health and CMV-seronegative.

The rearrangement links TRBV4-3 to TRBJ1-2, with a tentative D call TRBD1 (6 bases). CDR1 is LGHNA and CDR2 is YSLEER in the germline V gene. This CDR3 has 14 amino acids. Trimming took off 4 bases at V and 5 bases at J, with 14 bases between the two ends. The CDR3 sequence: CASSRSGTRYGYTF. In nucleotides, the CDR3 is TGCGCCAGCAGCCGTTCCGGGACACGATATGGCTACACCTTC.

The chain links TRBV29-1 to TRBJ1-2; 7 bases are a match to TRBD1. CDR1 is SQVTM and CDR2 is ANQGSEA in the germline V gene. V lost 7 bases and J lost 4; bases outside the gene matches: 6. The CDR3 length is 12 residues. The CDR3 reads CSATTGFYGYTF. CDR3 DNA sequence: TGCAGCGCAACGACAGGGTTCTATGGCTACACCTTC.

This chain links TRBV10-3 with TRBJ2-3; 10 bases are shared with TRBD1. Per germline, CDR1 ENHRY and CDR2 SYGVKD. V shed 3 bases, J shed 2 bases, and the junction held 5 bases outside the gene matches. The CDR3 contains 16 residues. The CDR3: CAISDRTGGSTDTQYF. The CDR3 DNA reads TGTGCCATCAGTGATCGGACAGGGGGTTCCACAGATACGCAGTATTTT.

V is TRBV28 and J is TRBJ2-3, with D perhaps matching TRBD1 (6 bases). Germline assignment: CDR1 MDHEN and CDR2 SYDVKM. V was trimmed by 6 bases and J by 8 bases, leaving 21 bases between them. The CDR3 has 15 amino acids. The CDR3 DNA is TGTGCCAGCAGGACACCCGCGACAGGACGGGTTACGCAGTATTTT. As protein: CASRTPATGRVTQYF.

This clone was seen a handful of times. This chain connects TRBV19 to TRBJ2-5; D is uncertain. Germline V lookup: CDR1 LNHDA, CDR2 SQIVND (reference sequence). Deletions cut 10 bases from V and 6 bases from J, with 12 bases between. The CDR3 contains 11 residues. In DNA, the CDR3 is TGTGCCACTGCGGTGGCTCAGACCCAGTACTTC. This encodes CATAVAQTQYF.

The rearrangement links TRBV30 to TRBJ2-3; 13 positions match TRBD2. The CDR3 extends over 16 amino acids. From germline, CDR1 is GTSNPN and CDR2 SVGIG (reference sequence). Trimming at V came to 5 bases and at J to 4 bases, leaving 9 bases not matched to a gene. CDR3 sequence: CAWDLRLAGGPDTQYF. The CDR3 DNA reads as TGTGCCTGGGACCTCCGACTAGCGGGAGGTCCAGATACGCAGTATTTT.

This clone has more than one count but fewer than ten. The chain is built from TRBV19 and TRBJ2-1; 8 bases match TRBD2. Germline trimming cut 4 bases from V and 4 bases from J; bases unmatched to any gene: 6. CDR3 length: 15 amino acids. Per the germline V gene, CDR1 is LNHDA and CDR2 is SQIVND (reference sequence). CDR3 in DNA: TGTGCCAGTAGTAGAGGCGGGGGGTCGTACAATGAGCAGTTCTTC. It specifies CASSRGGGSYNEQFF.

This clone has a handful of counts. Other DNA sequences within the sample encode an identical CDR3. This rearrangement joins TRBV29-1 to TRBJ1-1; perhaps TRBD1 as D (6 bases). Germline V gene lookup returns CDR1 SQVTM and CDR2 ANQGSEA. The V and J ends lost 5 bases and 0 bases respectively, with 10 bases between them. The CDR3 is 13 residues long. The CDR3, as DNA: TGCAGCGTTTCCGGGACAATGAACACTGAAGCTTTCTTT. It yields the protein CSVSGTMNTEAFF.

The genes are TRBV7-9 and TRBJ2-1; 12 bases line up with TRBD2. The V and J ends lost 5 bases and 4 bases, in that order; junction bases with no gene match: 6. This CDR3 is 16 amino acids long. The V gene's germline CDR1 is SEHNR and CDR2 FQNEAQ (reference sequence). The CDR3 DNA is TGTGCCAGCAGCACGCCGACTAGCGGGGGTTACAATGAGCAGTTCTTC. The encoded protein is CASSTPTSGGYNEQFF.

The gene calls are TRBV25-1 and TRBJ1-4; 11 nucleotides match TRBD1. The V segment lost 2 bases and the J segment 7 bases; nucleotides outside the gene matches: 3. The CDR3 is 15 amino acids. Germline V lookup: CDR1 MGHDK, CDR2 SYGVNS. CDR3 DNA sequence: TGTGCCAGCAGTGAAGGAGGGACAGGGGGTGAAAAACTGTTTTTT. Amino acid sequence: CASSEGGTGGEKLFF.

V is TRBV29-1 and J is TRBJ1-1; D possibly corresponds to TRBD1 (5 bases). Germline V gene sequence: CDR1 SQVTM, CDR2 ANQGSEA. Trimming shortened V by 4 bases and J by 10 bases, and 19 bases separated the two germline ends. The CDR3 sequence is 13 residues long. In DNA, the CDR3 is TGCAGCGTTGGACTTGTTATGGCGGGGGGAGCTTTCTTT. This gives the protein CSVGLVMAGGAFF.

This clone was seen a handful of times. This chain uses TRBV5-6 with TRBJ1-2; 8 bases map to TRBD1. V gave up 4 bases and J gave up 8 bases; unmatched junction bases: 7. This CDR3 is built from 13 residues. Germline V lookup: CDR1 SGHDT, CDR2 YYEEEE. The CDR3 DNA sequence: TGTGCCAGCAGCCATCAGGGGGCAGGGGGCTACACCTTC. Its protein is CASSHQGAGGYTF.

The chain recombines TRBV9 with TRBJ2-5; maybe TRBD1 (6 bases). This CDR3 has 16 amino acids. The germline CDR1 and CDR2 sequences are SGDLS and YYNGEE. V lost 0 bases, J lost 5 bases, and 17 bases lay in between. CDR3 coding DNA: TGTGCCAGCAGCGTAGGACCCGGATGGCAGGGGGAGACCCAGTACTTC. Its translation: CASSVGPGWQGETQYF.

The chain carries TRBV19 and TRBJ2-5, with 10 bases identical to TRBD1. Trimming cost V 4 bases and J 2 bases; bases outside gene matches: 1. Per the germline V gene, CDR1 is LNHDA and CDR2 is SQIVND (reference sequence). The CDR3 sequence is 14 residues long. CDR3 in amino acids: CASSTDRGQETQYF. The CDR3 region has the DNA TGTGCCAGTAGTACGGACAGGGGGCAAGAGACCCAGTACTTC.

The J gene is TRBJ2-7, the V gene TRBV7-9; 15 bases are shared with TRBD2. CDR3 length: 19 amino acids. V shed 5 bases and J 6 bases; nucleotides not matched to a gene: 17. Germline CDR1 SEHNR, CDR2 FQNEAQ (reference sequence). The DNA for the CDR3 is TGTGCCAGCAGCCCCCGCCGGACTAGCGGGAGGGCCTTGAAAACCGAGCAGTACTTC. Translation gives CASSPRRTSGRALKTEQYF. Drawing the rest from reference TRBV7-9 and TRBJ2-7, the complete variable domain is DTGVSQNPRHKITKRGQNVTFRCDPISEHNRLYWYRQTLGQGPEFLTYFQNEAQLEKSRLLSDRFSAERPKGSFSTLEIQRTEQGDSAMYLCASSPRRTSGRALKTEQYFGPGTRLTVT.

This clone has a handful of counts. The V call is TRBV25-1, the J call TRBJ2-7, with TRBD1 matching 8 bases. V was clipped by 10 bases and J by 6 bases; unmatched bases: 11. In germline, CDR1 is MGHDK, CDR2 SYGVNS. The CDR3 is 13 amino acids. The CDR3, as DNA: TGTGCCAACAGACAGGGGTGTAAAGGCGAGCAGTACGTC. Its translation is CANRQGCKGEQYV.

The genes are TRBV2 and TRBJ2-7, with D maybe TRBD1 (5 bases). The CDR3 has 14 residues. The V end lost 3 bases, the J end lost 2 bases, and 11 bases lay between the germline ends. Per germline, CDR1 SNHLY and CDR2 FYNNEI. CDR3 in amino acids: CASSDRAEAYEQYV. Written as DNA, the CDR3 is TGTGCCAGCAGTGACAGGGCTGAAGCCTACGAGCAGTACGTC.

This chain connects TRBV18 to TRBJ1-4; weak D call: TRBD1 (6 bases). With 3 bases removed from V and 13 bases from J, the gap between germline ends came to 12 bases. Germline CDR1 KGHSH, CDR2 LQKENI. This CDR3 spans 12 amino acids. Here the CDR3 DNA reads TGTGCCAGCTCACCCAACAGGGAAGGACTGTTTTTT. It encodes CASSPNREGLFF.

The chain joins TRBV27 to TRBJ2-1; D perhaps matches TRBD2 (5 bases). This CDR3 has 15 residues. Per germline, CDR1 MNHEY and CDR2 SMNVEV (reference sequence). The V end lost 0 bases, the J end lost 10 bases, and 16 bases lay between the germline ends. The CDR3 loop is CASSLSRDSSREQFF. The CDR3 DNA reads as TGTGCCAGCAGTTTATCCCGGGATTCCTCCAGGGAGCAGTTCTTC.

V gene TRBV30 combines with J gene TRBJ2-1; 7 positions match TRBD2. The CDR3 runs to 15 residues. The V and J ends lost 4 bases and 5 bases, in that order; junction bases with no gene match: 11. The germline gives CDR1 GTSNPN, CDR2 SVGIG (reference sequence). CDR3 nucleotide sequence: TGTGCCTGGACGGGTGGCGGGAGACCCCACAATGAGCAGTTCTTC. It translates to CAWTGGGRPHNEQFF.

V is TRBV5-5 and J is TRBJ2-5; no clear D gene. The CDR3 loop spans 12 amino acids. Per germline, CDR1 SGHKS and CDR2 YYEKEE (reference sequence). The V end was cut by 4 bases, the J end by 5 bases, with 9 bases between. The CDR3 nucleotides read TGTGCCAGCAGCGGTGAGCTGGAGACCCAGTACTTC. Translation gives CASSGELETQYF.

The chain combines TRBV4-1 with TRBJ1-4; 8 bases map to TRBD1. Germline lookup yields CDR1 MGHRA and CDR2 YSYEKL. The CDR3 has 14 amino acids. The junction had 3 bases not matched to a gene; V was cut back by 2 bases and J by 7 bases. The CDR3 nucleotides read TGCGCCAGCAGCCAACAGGGGGCGATTGAAAAACTGTTTTTT. Protein sequence: CASSQQGAIEKLFF.

The gene calls are TRBV5-6 and TRBJ1-2, with a weak D call TRBD1 (5 bases). The V end was cut by 5 bases, the J end by 2 bases, with 13 bases between. CDR1 and CDR2 from the germline V gene are SGHDT and YYEEEE. This CDR3 spans 14 amino acids. CDR3 DNA: TGTGCCAGCAGGGGCGGGGGAAGAAACTATGGCTACACCTTC. It yields the protein CASRGGGRNYGYTF.